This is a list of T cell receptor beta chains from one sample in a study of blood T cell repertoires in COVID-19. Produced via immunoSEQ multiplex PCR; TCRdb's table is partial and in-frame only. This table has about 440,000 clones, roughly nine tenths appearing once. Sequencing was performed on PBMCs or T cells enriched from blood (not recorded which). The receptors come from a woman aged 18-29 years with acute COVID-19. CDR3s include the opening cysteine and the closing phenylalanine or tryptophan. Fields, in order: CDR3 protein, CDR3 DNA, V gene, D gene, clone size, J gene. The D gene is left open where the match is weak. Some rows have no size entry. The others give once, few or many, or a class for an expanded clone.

CDR3 protein: CASSRPTGVGEQFF
CDR3 DNA: TGTGCCAGCAGCCGACCAACAGGGGTGGGTGAGCAGTTCTTC
V gene: TRBV7-9
D gene: TRBD1
clone size: .
J gene: TRBJ2-1

CDR3 protein: CASSSELVRLGNEQFF
CDR3 DNA: TGTGCCAGCTCATCCGAACTAGTTAGACTAGGCAATGAGCAGTTCTTC
V gene: TRBV18
D gene: .
clone size: .
J gene: TRBJ2-1

CDR3 protein: CALSWGQGASGRNNEQFF
CDR3 DNA: TGTGCTCTATCATGGGGACAGGGGGCTAGCGGACGGAACAATGAGCAGTTCTTC
V gene: TRBV2
D gene: TRBD1
clone size: .
J gene: TRBJ2-1

CDR3 protein: CASSLPGQRNTEAFF
CDR3 DNA: TGTGCCAGCAGCCTCCCGGGTCAGAGGAACACTGAAGCTTTCTTT
V gene: TRBV9
D gene: .
clone size: .
J gene: TRBJ1-1

CDR3 protein: CASSHDRGGQPQHF
CDR3 DNA: TGTGCCAGCAGTCATGACAGGGGAGGACAGCCCCAGCATTTT
V gene: TRBV2
D gene: TRBD1
clone size: once
J gene: TRBJ1-5

CDR3 protein: CASSLGQDNSPLHF
CDR3 DNA: TGCGCCAGCAGCTTGGGACAGGATAATTCACCCCTCCACTTT
V gene: TRBV5-1
D gene: .
clone size: .
J gene: TRBJ1-6

CDR3 protein: CASSIDRTSGNEMKNEQFF
CDR3 DNA: TGTGCCAGTAGTATAGACCGGACTAGCGGGAACGAAATGAAGAATGAGCAGTTCTTC
V gene: TRBV19
D gene: TRBD2
clone size: .
J gene: TRBJ2-1

CDR3 protein: CASSNSGGSSYEQYF
CDR3 DNA: TGTGCCAGTAGTAATAGCGGGGGTAGCTCCTACGAGCAGTACTTC
V gene: TRBV19
D gene: TRBD2
clone size: .
J gene: TRBJ2-7

CDR3 protein: CSVVPFQDEQYF
CDR3 DNA: TGCAGCGTTGTTCCCTTTCAGGACGAGCAGTACTTC
V gene: TRBV29-1
D gene: .
clone size: once
J gene: TRBJ2-7

CDR3 protein: CASRSDRDQPQHF
CDR3 DNA: TGTGCCAGCAGATCAGACAGGGACCAGCCCCAGCATTTT
V gene: TRBV2
D gene: TRBD1
clone size: .
J gene: TRBJ1-5

CDR3 protein: CASSLGLAGVDTQYF
CDR3 DNA: TGTGCCAGCAGCCTTGGACTAGCGGGAGTTGATACGCAGTATTTT
V gene: TRBV28
D gene: TRBD2
clone size: .
J gene: TRBJ2-3

CDR3 protein: CASSPGQAYEQYF
CDR3 DNA: TGTGCCAGCAGTCCCGGACAAGCCTACGAGCAGTACTTC
V gene: TRBV12-3/TRBV12-4
D gene: .
clone size: .
J gene: TRBJ2-7

CDR3 protein: CASSPQEGANEQFF
CDR3 DNA: TGTGCCAGCTCACCACAGGAGGGGGCGAATGAGCAGTTCTTC
V gene: TRBV18
D gene: .
clone size: once
J gene: TRBJ2-1

CDR3 protein: CASSSNRGTGYTDTQYF
CDR3 DNA: TGTGCCAGCAGTTCCAACCGGGGAACGGGATACACAGATACGCAGTATTTT
V gene: TRBV28
D gene: .
clone size: .
J gene: TRBJ2-3

CDR3 protein: CASSSGTGTSGNTIYF
CDR3 DNA: TGTGCCAGCAGTTCCGGGACAGGTACTTCTGGAAACACCATATATTTT
V gene: TRBV6-5
D gene: TRBD1
clone size: .
J gene: TRBJ1-3

CDR3 protein: CASSLGQGGTDTQYF
CDR3 DNA: TGCGCCAGCAGCTTGGGACAGGGAGGCACAGATACGCAGTATTTT
V gene: TRBV5-1
D gene: TRBD1
clone size: .
J gene: TRBJ2-3

CDR3 protein: CASSADRGSTIYF
CDR3 DNA: TGTGCCAGCAGCGCGGACAGGGGCAGTACCATATATTTT
V gene: TRBV9
D gene: TRBD1
clone size: .
J gene: TRBJ1-3

CDR3 protein: CASSFTQGIGEAFF
CDR3 DNA: TGTGCCAGCAGCTTCACACAGGGGATAGGTGAAGCTTTCTTT
V gene: TRBV7-9
D gene: TRBD1
clone size: .
J gene: TRBJ1-1

CDR3 protein: CASSQRAGSGELFF
CDR3 DNA: TGTGCCAGCAGCCAGCGGGCAGGGTCCGGGGAGCTGTTTTTT
V gene: TRBV11-2
D gene: .
clone size: .
J gene: TRBJ2-2

CDR3 protein: CASSSGTGFNQPQHF
CDR3 DNA: TGCGCCAGCAGCTCAGGGACAGGGTTCAATCAGCCCCAGCATTTT
V gene: TRBV5-1
D gene: TRBD1
clone size: .
J gene: TRBJ1-5

CDR3 protein: CASSTKRGWSYEQYF
CDR3 DNA: TGTGCCAGCAGCACCAAGCGGGGCTGGTCCTACGAGCAGTACTTC
V gene: TRBV21-1
D gene: .
clone size: .
J gene: TRBJ2-7

CDR3 protein: CASSPDRGTDTQYF
CDR3 DNA: TGTGCCAGCAGCCCGGACAGGGGCACAGATACGCAGTATTTT
V gene: TRBV7-9
D gene: TRBD1
clone size: .
J gene: TRBJ2-3

CDR3 protein: CASTSTHSSTGGAYEQYF
CDR3 DNA: TGTGCCAGCACCTCAACCCACTCCAGCACAGGGGGTGCTTACGAGCAGTACTTC
V gene: TRBV7-9
D gene: TRBD1
clone size: .
J gene: TRBJ2-7

CDR3 protein: CASSFLNTEAFF
CDR3 DNA: TGTGCCAGCAGTTTCTTGAACACTGAAGCTTTCTTT
V gene: TRBV28
D gene: .
clone size: few
J gene: TRBJ1-1

CDR3 protein: CASSQGNTIYF
CDR3 DNA: TGTGCCAGTAGCCAAGGAAACACCATATATTTT
V gene: TRBV7-9
D gene: .
clone size: .
J gene: TRBJ1-3

CDR3 protein: CASSKKKIAGGIYGYTF
CDR3 DNA: TGTGCCAGTAGTAAAAAGAAGATCGCAGGGGGCATCTATGGCTACACCTTC
V gene: TRBV19
D gene: TRBD1
clone size: once
J gene: TRBJ1-2

CDR3 protein: CATSDNREYEQYF
CDR3 DNA: TGTGCCACCAGTGACAACAGGGAATACGAGCAGTACTTC
V gene: TRBV24-1
D gene: .
clone size: .
J gene: TRBJ2-7

CDR3 protein: CASILGSLREKLFF
CDR3 DNA: TGTGCCAGCATCTTAGGGAGTCTGAGGGAAAAACTGTTTTTT
V gene: TRBV2
D gene: .
clone size: .
J gene: TRBJ1-4

CDR3 protein: CASSPLGGEQYF
CDR3 DNA: TGTGCCAGCAGTCCCCTGGGGGGCGAGCAGTACTTC
V gene: TRBV12-3/TRBV12-4
D gene: .
clone size: .
J gene: TRBJ2-7

CDR3 protein: CASSVNLRDDLKTQYF
CDR3 DNA: TGTGCCAGCAGCGTAAACCTCCGGGATGATTTGAAGACCCAGTACTTC
V gene: TRBV9
D gene: .
clone size: .
J gene: TRBJ2-5

CDR3 protein: CRAQNEQFF
CDR3 DNA: TGCAGGGCCCAGAATGAGCAGTTCTTC
V gene: TRBV20-1
D gene: .
clone size: .
J gene: TRBJ2-1

CDR3 protein: CASSYRPGREAFF
CDR3 DNA: TGTGCCAGCAGTTACCGCCCAGGGCGTGAAGCTTTCTTT
V gene: TRBV6-2/TRBV6-3
D gene: .
clone size: .
J gene: TRBJ1-1

CDR3 protein: CASSFGGGTEAFF
CDR3 DNA: TGTGCCAGCAGCTTTGGGGGGGGAACTGAAGCTTTCTTT
V gene: TRBV7-2
D gene: .
clone size: .
J gene: TRBJ1-1

CDR3 protein: CASSYPRGTAETQYF
CDR3 DNA: TGTGCCAGCAGCTACCCGAGAGGGACAGCAGAGACCCAGTACTTC
V gene: TRBV11-2
D gene: TRBD1
clone size: .
J gene: TRBJ2-5

CDR3 protein: CASSDYLGQANQPQHF
CDR3 DNA: TGTGCCAGCAGTGATTACTTGGGGCAGGCTAATCAGCCCCAGCATTTT
V gene: TRBV6-1
D gene: .
clone size: .
J gene: TRBJ1-5

CDR3 protein: CASSQEGTGYYEQYF
CDR3 DNA: TGCGCCAGCAGCCAAGAGGGAACAGGGTATTACGAGCAGTACTTC
V gene: TRBV4-3
D gene: .
clone size: .
J gene: TRBJ2-7

CDR3 protein: CASRRTTGNYGYTF
CDR3 DNA: TGTGCCAGCAGGCGGACGACAGGGAACTATGGCTACACCTTC
V gene: TRBV3-1/TRBV3-2
D gene: TRBD1
clone size: .
J gene: TRBJ1-2

CDR3 protein: CASSLAGPYNSPLHF
CDR3 DNA: TGTGCCAGCAGCTTAGCGGGGCCTTATAATTCACCCCTCCACTTT
V gene: TRBV7-9
D gene: .
clone size: .
J gene: TRBJ1-6

CDR3 protein: CASSHGGVNEAFF
CDR3 DNA: TGCGCCAGCAGCCACGGGGGGGTTAATGAAGCTTTCTTT
V gene: TRBV4-3
D gene: .
clone size: .
J gene: TRBJ1-1

CDR3 protein: CASSFEGPGELFF
CDR3 DNA: TGTGCCAGCAGTTTCGAGGGTCCCGGGGAGCTGTTTTTT
V gene: TRBV27
D gene: .
clone size: .
J gene: TRBJ2-2

CDR3 protein: CASSIDLGVKGNQPQHF
CDR3 DNA: TGTGCCAGTAGTATAGATTTAGGGGTCAAGGGCAATCAGCCCCAGCATTTT
V gene: TRBV19
D gene: .
clone size: .
J gene: TRBJ1-5

CDR3 protein: CASSPSLNKELFF
CDR3 DNA: TGTGCCAGCAGCCCTTCCCTAAATAAGGAGCTGTTTTTT
V gene: TRBV11-3
D gene: .
clone size: .
J gene: TRBJ2-2

CDR3 protein: CASDTGYTTNEKLFF
CDR3 DNA: TGTGCTAGTGACACGGGGTATACAACTAATGAAAAACTGTTTTTT
V gene: TRBV12-5
D gene: .
clone size: .
J gene: TRBJ1-4

CDR3 protein: CASRLTGPYGYTF
CDR3 DNA: TGTGCCAGCAGATTGACAGGGCCCTATGGCTACACCTTC
V gene: TRBV19
D gene: TRBD1
clone size: .
J gene: TRBJ1-2

CDR3 protein: CASRQRVAGGNEQFF
CDR3 DNA: TGTGCCAGCAGGCAACGGGTAGCGGGGGGCAATGAGCAGTTCTTC
V gene: TRBV6-5
D gene: TRBD2
clone size: .
J gene: TRBJ2-1

CDR3 protein: CASKIGLNTEAFF
CDR3 DNA: TGTGCATCCAAAATCGGTCTGAACACTGAAGCTTTCTTT
V gene: TRBV6-5
D gene: .
clone size: .
J gene: TRBJ1-1

CDR3 protein: CASSQDPLLQPQHF
CDR3 DNA: TGTGCCAGCAGCCAAGATCCTCTTCTTCAGCCCCAGCATTTT
V gene: TRBV3-1/TRBV3-2
D gene: .
clone size: .
J gene: TRBJ1-5

CDR3 protein: CASPDGLSGLADTGELFF
CDR3 DNA: TGTGCCAGCCCTGACGGGCTAAGCGGACTAGCGGACACCGGGGAGCTGTTTTTT
V gene: TRBV18
D gene: TRBD2
clone size: .
J gene: TRBJ2-2

CDR3 protein: CAIRDTKGGRPPVHGYTF
CDR3 DNA: TGTGCCATCAGGGATACCAAAGGGGGTCGCCCGCCGGTGCATGGCTACACCTTC
V gene: TRBV10-3
D gene: .
clone size: .
J gene: TRBJ1-2

CDR3 protein: CASSYSIRSSYEQYF
CDR3 DNA: TGTGCCAGCAGTTACTCGATCCGGAGCTCCTACGAGCAGTACTTC
V gene: TRBV6-5
D gene: .
clone size: once
J gene: TRBJ2-7

CDR3 protein: CASRLGGRGGYTF
CDR3 DNA: TGTGCCAGTAGGTTGGGGGGGCGAGGTGGCTACACCTTC
V gene: TRBV19
D gene: .
clone size: .
J gene: TRBJ1-2

CDR3 protein: CASSLGVGASYNEQFF
CDR3 DNA: TGCGCCAGCAGCTTGGGGGTGGGAGCCTCCTACAATGAGCAGTTCTTC
V gene: TRBV5-1
D gene: .
clone size: .
J gene: TRBJ2-1

CDR3 protein: CASGPGQVFADTQYF
CDR3 DNA: TGTGCTAGTGGTCCCGGACAGGTTTTCGCAGATACGCAGTATTTT
V gene: TRBV12-5
D gene: TRBD1
clone size: .
J gene: TRBJ2-3